This is a list of T cell receptor beta chains from one sample in a study of T-cell reconstitution after alpha-beta-depleted transplantation in children. TCRdb re-analysed the PCR reads in MiXCR, keeping a single row per CDR3 protein. The data hold 200,000 or so distinct CDR3 sequences, with around 9.2% observed a single time. This sample comprised PBMCs, mostly from graft donor cells, obtained 360 days after TCRalphabeta/CD19-depleted stem cell transplant. The receptors were sampled from a male patient under 10 years old who had a stem cell transplant for acute myeloid leukemia, so the T cells may come from the graft donor. The CDR3 runs from the conserved cysteine through the conserved F or W. The order of the fields is clone size, D gene, V gene, J gene, CDR3 DNA, CDR3 protein. D genes are given only for firm matches. Size is omitted from some rows. Given values are once, few, many or a class for expanded clones.

many,.,TRBV12-3/TRBV12-4,TRBJ2-7,TGTGCCAGCAGTTTAGTCCAGGGAATGTACGAGCAGTACTTC,CASSLVQGMYEQYF
.,.,TRBV4-3,TRBJ2-1,TGCGCCAGCAGCCAAGATCGGACGTCCAGCTCCTACAATGAGCAGTTCTTC,CASSQDRTSSSYNEQFF
many,.,TRBV30,TRBJ2-3,TGTGCCTGGGACGACGGCCCTAGCACAGATACGCAGTATTTT,CAWDDGPSTDTQYF
.,TRBD1,TRBV27,TRBJ2-3,TGTGCCAGCAGTTTATTGACAGGGGGTCCAGATACGCAGTATTTT,CASSLLTGGPDTQYF
.,TRBD2,TRBV20-1,TRBJ2-7,TGCAGTGCCGACCGGACTAGCGCCTCCTACGAGCAGTACTTC,CSADRTSASYEQYF
.,TRBD2,TRBV7-6,TRBJ2-2,TGTGCCAGCAGCTTAAGTGGGAGGGCCCCCACCGGGGAGCTGTTTTTT,CASSLSGRAPTGELFF
.,.,TRBV12-3/TRBV12-4,TRBJ1-6,TGTGCCAGCAGCCAGACAGGACGGCTTAATTCACCCCTCCACTTT,CASSQTGRLNSPLHF
.,.,TRBV20-1,TRBJ1-6,TGCAGTGCTAGGGGTGTGGGGGGCCTCTCCTATAATTCACCCCTCCACTTT,CSARGVGGLSYNSPLHF
many,TRBD1,TRBV12-3/TRBV12-4,TRBJ1-5,TGTGCCAGCAGTTTATGGTTTGGGACAGGGGTAGGACAGCCCCAGCATTTT,CASSLWFGTGVGQPQHF
.,.,TRBV20-1,TRBJ1-2,TGCAGTGCTAGAGCGGGGGACTACACCTTC,CSARAGDYTF
many,.,TRBV12-3/TRBV12-4,TRBJ1-5,TGTGCCAGCGGGGGGAGGGGAGGTCAGCCCCAGCATTTT,CASGGRGGQPQHF
once,TRBD1,TRBV5-6,TRBJ1-2,TGTGCCAGCAGCCCTAAGGACAGGAACTATGGCTACACCTTC,CASSPKDRNYGYTF
.,.,TRBV27,TRBJ2-7,TGTGCCAGCAGCCCGGGAGTCTCCTACGAGCAGTACTTC,CASSPGVSYEQYF
.,.,TRBV7-9,TRBJ2-1,TGTGCCAGCAGCATGCCCATGGGCGGGGAGCAGTTCTTC,CASSMPMGGEQFF
few,.,TRBV20-1,TRBJ1-2,TGCAGTGCTAGAAAGCCTTGGACTGAAAAAGGGGGCTACACCTTC,CSARKPWTEKGGYTF
.,.,TRBV12-3/TRBV12-4,TRBJ1-3,TGTGCCAGTCTCTCTGGAAACACCATATATTTT,CASLSGNTIYF
.,.,TRBV15,TRBJ2-7,TGTGCCACCAGCAGAGGGCCTGGCTTTTTACAGTACTTC,CATSRGPGFLQYF
many,.,TRBV20-1,TRBJ2-4,TGCAGTGCTAGTGACGGGGGGCTAGACATTCAGTACTTC,CSASDGGLDIQYF
few,.,TRBV20-1,TRBJ1-5,TGCAGTGCTAGCCGTGCAGGAGAGCAGCCCCAGCATTTT,CSASRAGEQPQHF
few,.,TRBV20-1,TRBJ2-1,TGCAGTGCCCCACCTCCCACCGGGGTCCATGAAGGAGGGCCACGGTACAATGAGCAGTTCTTC,CSAPPPTGVHEGGPRYNEQFF
.,.,TRBV7-9,TRBJ2-1,TGTGCCAGCGGCTTGGGGCTCGAGCTGTTCTTC,CASGLGLELFF
.,.,TRBV20-1,TRBJ2-5,TGCAGTGCTAGAGGGGGGGGCATAGGGCCACAAGAGACCCAGTACTTC,CSARGGGIGPQETQYF
.,TRBD2,TRBV14,TRBJ2-3,TGTGCCAGCAGCCAAGCGGGACTAGCGGGAGCAGATACGCAGTATTTT,CASSQAGLAGADTQYF
few,.,TRBV20-1,TRBJ2-3,TGCAGTGCTATTCAGGATACGCAGTATTTT,CSAIQDTQYF
.,TRBD1,TRBV12-3/TRBV12-4,TRBJ2-3,TGTGCCAGTCGCCGACAGGGGGCAGATACGCAGTATTTT,CASRRQGADTQYF
few,.,TRBV5-1,TRBJ2-2,TGCGCCAGCAGCCAAGGGCCAGGGGTCACCGGGGAGCTGTTTTTT,CASSQGPGVTGELFF
many,TRBD2,TRBV4-3,TRBJ2-5,TGCGCCAGCAGCCAAGAACGGGAGGGCCAAGAGACCCAGTACTTC,CASSQEREGQETQYF
few,.,TRBV5-1,TRBJ1-1,TGCGCCAGCAGCTTGGTCCAGGAGAACACTGAAGCTTTCTTT,CASSLVQENTEAFF
many,.,TRBV7-7,TRBJ2-7,TGTGCTAGCAGCCTAACTAGCCACGAGCAGTACTTC,CASSLTSHEQYF
few,TRBD2,TRBV7-9,TRBJ2-5,TGTGCCAGCAGCTTGGATAGCGGGAAACAAGAGACCCAGTACTTC,CASSLDSGKQETQYF
few,.,TRBV5-1,TRBJ2-4,TGCGCCAGCAGCCCGGAGGCACCGTTCTCGCTGGCCAAAAACATTCAGTACTTC,CASSPEAPFSLAKNIQYF
many,.,TRBV29-1,TRBJ2-1,TGCAGCGTTGAGTGGCCGTACAATGAGCAGTTCTTC,CSVEWPYNEQFF
.,TRBD1,TRBV9,TRBJ2-1,TGTGCCAGCAGCGTTTCAACCGGGACAGGTCACTGGAGCTTCTACAATGAGCAGTTCTTC,CASSVSTGTGHWSFYNEQFF
.,.,TRBV12-3/TRBV12-4,TRBJ2-1,TGTGCCAGCAGTTCCGGGGGCCTCAACAATGAGCAGTTCTTC,CASSSGGLNNEQFF
many,TRBD1,TRBV12-3/TRBV12-4,TRBJ1-2,TGTGCCAGCAGCTCCGGGACAGGGAGGAGAAACTATGGCTACACCTTC,CASSSGTGRRNYGYTF
.,TRBD1,TRBV20-1,TRBJ2-7,TGCAGTGCTCGACAGGGGCTAAGATACGAGCAGTACTTC,CSARQGLRYEQYF
few,.,TRBV12-3/TRBV12-4,TRBJ1-1,TGTGCCAGCAGTTTGCGGAGGGGGGCGACTGAAGCTTTCTTT,CASSLRRGATEAFF
many,TRBD2,TRBV5-8,TRBJ2-2,TGTGCCAGCAGATCCACCGGGACTAGCCTAACGGGCGGGGAGCTGTTTTTT,CASRSTGTSLTGGELFF
.,.,TRBV5-1,TRBJ2-5,TGCGCCAGCAGCTTGGTTTTGTACCAAGAGACCCAGTACTTC,CASSLVLYQETQYF
few,.,TRBV9,TRBJ2-2,TGTGCCAGCAGCCCCCGCGTGAGAGGAAACACCGGGGAGCTGTTTTTT,CASSPRVRGNTGELFF
few,.,TRBV12-3/TRBV12-4,TRBJ2-3,TGTGCCAGCACGCAGGCAGATACGCAGTATTTT,CASTQADTQYF
many,.,TRBV9,TRBJ2-5,TGTGCCAGCAGCGTAGGTCACGGACAAGAGACCCAGTACTTC,CASSVGHGQETQYF
.,.,TRBV20-1,TRBJ2-7,TGCAGTGCGAGACGGACGGCTGGCCCCTACGAGCAGTACTTC,CSARRTAGPYEQYF
many,.,TRBV20-1,TRBJ2-1,TGCAGTGCCCGAACACCCCTAGCCGAGGGGGGACACAATGAGCAGTTCTTC,CSARTPLAEGGHNEQFF
.,.,TRBV5-1,TRBJ2-2,TGCGCCAGCAGCTGGCTTGGAAACACCGGGGAGCTGTTTTTT,CASSWLGNTGELFF
many,.,TRBV5-1,TRBJ1-2,TGCGCCAGCAGCTTCTTCAACAGAGGGCACGGCTACACCTTC,CASSFFNRGHGYTF
.,.,TRBV18,TRBJ2-7,TGTGCCAGCTCACCGATGGGGGGTAAGCAGTACTTC,CASSPMGGKQYF
few,.,TRBV19,TRBJ2-1,TGTGCCAGTACCATACCGGGCCGAAACAATGAGCAGTTCTTC,CASTIPGRNNEQFF
many,.,TRBV5-1,TRBJ2-5,TGCGCCAGCAGCTTGGGCGGGGAGCGAGAGACCCAGTACTTC,CASSLGGERETQYF
.,.,TRBV18,TRBJ2-7,TGTGTCAGCTCCCTCAGATCAGGGGCTCGGGAGCAGTACTTC,CVSSLRSGAREQYF
many,.,TRBV3-1,TRBJ2-1,TGTGCCAGCAGCATGACAGGAAACAATGAGCAGTTCTTC,CASSMTGNNEQFF